These T cell receptor beta chains were read from a single sample in a study of blood T cell repertoires in COVID-19. Data came from immunoSEQ multiplex PCR; TCRdb stores just in-frame clones and leaves some out. The sample lists more than 250,000 clones, about nine tenths occurring once. The sample comprised PBMCs or T cells enriched from blood (not recorded which). The origin of the receptors is a woman under 30 who had recovered from COVID-19. Each CDR3 is given with its conserved first and last residue. The order of the fields is clone size, V gene, D gene, J gene, CDR3 DNA, CDR3 protein. The D gene is left open where the match is weak. Expanded clones are given a class, and other clones once, few, many or no size at all.

NA	TRBV30	NA	TRBJ1-5	TGTGCCTGGAGTGTAGTCGGAGACAGCCATCAGCCCCAGCATTTT	CAWSVVGDSHQPQHF
NA	TRBV5-1	NA	TRBJ1-5	TGCGCCAGCAGCTTGGCCCCATATCAGCCCCAGCATTTT	CASSLAPYQPQHF
NA	TRBV6-5	NA	TRBJ1-2	TGTGCCAGCAGCGGCGCGGGGATCGACTATGGCTACACCTTC	CASSGAGIDYGYTF
NA	TRBV28	TRBD1	TRBJ1-2	TGTGCCCTCCGGGGACAGGGCCGCGGGAAGGATGGCTACACCTTC	CALRGQGRGKDGYTF
NA	TRBV7-3	TRBD1	TRBJ1-3	TGTGCCAGCAGCACAGGGGGGATTGGAAACACCATATATTTT	CASSTGGIGNTIYF
NA	TRBV29-1	TRBD2	TRBJ2-3	TGCAGCGTTTGGGGGGGGGATACGCAGTATTTT	CSVWGGDTQYF
once	TRBV2	NA	TRBJ2-5	TGTGCCAGCAGTGATTTGGGGGGAGCGACAGAGACCCAGTACTTC	CASSDLGGATETQYF
NA	TRBV28	TRBD1	TRBJ1-2	TGTGCCAGCAGTCCAGCAGGACAGGCGAGCTATGGCTACACCTTC	CASSPAGQASYGYTF
NA	TRBV27	NA	TRBJ1-4	TGTGCCAGCGCAACCCAGACAGTCCCTGAAAAACTGTTTTTT	CASATQTVPEKLFF
NA	TRBV7-9	TRBD1	TRBJ2-3	TGTGCCAGCAGTGGGTCAGGGGGCAGGGAAGATACGCAGTATTTT	CASSGSGGREDTQYF
NA	TRBV5-1	NA	TRBJ1-1	TGCGCCAGCAGCAGAGGAGGGGCTTTGAACACTGAAGCTTTCTTT	CASSRGGALNTEAFF
once	TRBV2	NA	TRBJ1-5	TGTGCCAGCAGTGAAGCGGAGGGCAATCAGCCCCAGCATTTT	CASSEAEGNQPQHF
NA	TRBV30	TRBD1	TRBJ1-5	TGTGCCTGGACCCCGGGACAGGGAGGTCAGCCCCAGCATTTT	CAWTPGQGGQPQHF
once	TRBV5-5	NA	TRBJ2-7	TGTGCCAGCAGCCTAGTCGCCAACTACGCTTACGAGCAGTACTTC	CASSLVANYAYEQYF
NA	TRBV4-1	TRBD1	TRBJ2-7	TGCGCCAGCAGCCAATCGGGGACAGCCTCCTACGAGCAGTACTTC	CASSQSGTASYEQYF
NA	TRBV2	TRBD1	TRBJ1-1	TGTGCCAGCAGTTGGACAGGGAACACTGAAGCTTTCTTT	CASSWTGNTEAFF
few	TRBV2	TRBD2	TRBJ2-5	TGTGCCAGCAGGACCAGGACTAGCATCGGGACCCAGTACTTC	CASRTRTSIGTQYF
NA	TRBV3-1/TRBV3-2	NA	TRBJ2-3	TGTGCCAGCAGCCAAGTCCTTAGCGGCACAGATACGCAGTATTTT	CASSQVLSGTDTQYF
NA	TRBV28	NA	TRBJ1-2	TGTGCCAGCAGGACTTCTTTGGGCTACACCTTC	CASRTSLGYTF
NA	TRBV27	TRBD1	TRBJ1-1	TGTGCCAGCAGTAAGGGGACAGGGAGGCGGTGGACTGAAGCTTTCTTT	CASSKGTGRRWTEAFF
NA	TRBV19	TRBD1	TRBJ2-2	TGTGCCTGCTCGGACAGGGCGAACACCGGGGAGCTGTTTTTT	CACSDRANTGELFF
NA	TRBV2	NA	TRBJ1-3	TGTGCCAGCAGCGTTACAGGGACTGGAAACACCATATATTTT	CASSVTGTGNTIYF
few	TRBV5-1	TRBD2	TRBJ2-5	TGCGCCAGCAGCTTGACTAGCGGGTCGGAGACCCAGTACTTC	CASSLTSGSETQYF
NA	TRBV2	TRBD2	TRBJ2-1	TGTGCCACGGTAGCGGGAGTATACAATGAGCAGTTCTTC	CATVAGVYNEQFF
NA	TRBV28	NA	TRBJ2-3	TGTGCCAGCAGTCAGGTGGTTTGGCCAGATACGCAGTATTTT	CASSQVVWPDTQYF
once	TRBV4-1	NA	TRBJ1-2	TGCGCCAGCAGCCAAATACTGGACAGCGCCATTAACTATGGCTACACCTTC	CASSQILDSAINYGYTF
NA	TRBV30	NA	TRBJ1-3	TGTGCCTGGAGTGTAGGCCGACTATCTGGAAACACCATATATTTT	CAWSVGRLSGNTIYF
NA	TRBV6-5	TRBD1	TRBJ2-7	TGTGCCAGCAGTTACTCCGGGACAGACTACGAGCAGTACTTC	CASSYSGTDYEQYF
NA	TRBV15	TRBD1	TRBJ1-2	TGTGCCACCAGCAGAGGGGACAGTCCTAACTATGGCTACACCTTC	CATSRGDSPNYGYTF